This TCR beta chain was sequenced for a study of CD8 T cells in ankylosing spondylitis (dated 2017 in TCRdb). Regarding the research as a whole: T cell receptor beta repertoires were profiled in healthy donors and ankylosing spondylitis patients so that disease-linked TCR variants could be found. Peripheral blood was sampled, and synovial fluid was additionally collected from ankylosing spondylitis patients. The whole study cohort included over a hundred healthy donors and roughly 24 ankylosing spondylitis patients.

The CDR3 measures 12 amino acids from cysteine to phenylalanine. The sequence is cut down to CDR3 DNA, 36 bases in frame from base 1. V gives up 7 bases and J gives up 10 bases, and the segment between their germline ends measures 17 bases. General study outcomes and caveats: The disease-linked clones had a CD8+ phenotype and were found at relatively low frequencies in peripheral blood. Some TCR beta motif variants had previously been reported in synovial fluid and blood of reactive arthritis patients, which suggested common disease-initiation mechanisms. The disease-linked clones were reported as significantly enriched in matched synovial fluid samples from ankylosing spondylitis patients. A TCR beta motif of several highly homologous amino acid variants appeared characteristic of blood from ankylosing spondylitis patients.

Sequenced on an Illumina HiSeq 2500. TCR beta libraries were prepared by quantitative 5'-RACE with molecular barcodes. In the paper's pipeline: A new computational method, built on a probabilistic model of VDJ rearrangement, was used to identify disease-linked TCR variants. The public reads were quality trimmed at Q25 with fastp and then assembled into clones with MiXCR by TCRdb, keeping productive beta chains. Entries that share a CDR3 protein sequence are merged under the most common genes and DNA. Clone size and V and J calls follow TCRdb, not the original study. The sample profile shows approximately 250,000 distinct CDR3 sequences; more than 25% of them were found once. The ten largest clones add up to 4% to 5% of the sample. Comment on this clonotype: Its recognized antigen is unknown. There are no base qualities to consult, and no much larger clone falls within one base.

The specimen was blood, either unsorted or a sorted T cell fraction (not recorded which). The source of this sequence is a male donor with ankylosing spondylitis or in good health (not recorded which). The V and J segments used are TRBV12-3 or TRBV12-4 and TRBJ2-7; no D gene call is confident. DNA sequence: TGTGCCAGCACCAGCGACACAGATGGACAGTACTTC. It is translated as CASTSDTDGQYF.